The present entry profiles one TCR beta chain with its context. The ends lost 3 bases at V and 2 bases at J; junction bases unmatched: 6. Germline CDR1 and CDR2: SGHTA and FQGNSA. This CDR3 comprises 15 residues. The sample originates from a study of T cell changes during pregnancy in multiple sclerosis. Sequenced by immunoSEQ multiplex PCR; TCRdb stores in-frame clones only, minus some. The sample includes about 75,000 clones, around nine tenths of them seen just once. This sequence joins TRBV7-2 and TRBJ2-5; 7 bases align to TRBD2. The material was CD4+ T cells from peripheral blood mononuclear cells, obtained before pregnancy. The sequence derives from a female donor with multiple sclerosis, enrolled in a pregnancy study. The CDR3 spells CASSFYSGTQETQYF. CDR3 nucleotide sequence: TGTGCCAGCAGCTTTTACAGCGGGACGCAAGAGACCCAGTACTTC.